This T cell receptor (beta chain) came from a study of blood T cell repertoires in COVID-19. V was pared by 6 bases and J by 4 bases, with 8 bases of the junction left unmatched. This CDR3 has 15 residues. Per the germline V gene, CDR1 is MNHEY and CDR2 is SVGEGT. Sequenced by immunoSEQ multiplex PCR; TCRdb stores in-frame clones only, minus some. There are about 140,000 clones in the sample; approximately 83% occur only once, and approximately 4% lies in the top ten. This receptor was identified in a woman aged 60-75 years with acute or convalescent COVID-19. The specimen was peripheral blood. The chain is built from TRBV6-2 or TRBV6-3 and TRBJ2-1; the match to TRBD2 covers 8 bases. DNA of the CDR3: TGTGCCAGCAGCCCCTTCGCGGGAGGATACAATGAGCAGTTCTTC. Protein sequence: CASSPFAGGYNEQFF.